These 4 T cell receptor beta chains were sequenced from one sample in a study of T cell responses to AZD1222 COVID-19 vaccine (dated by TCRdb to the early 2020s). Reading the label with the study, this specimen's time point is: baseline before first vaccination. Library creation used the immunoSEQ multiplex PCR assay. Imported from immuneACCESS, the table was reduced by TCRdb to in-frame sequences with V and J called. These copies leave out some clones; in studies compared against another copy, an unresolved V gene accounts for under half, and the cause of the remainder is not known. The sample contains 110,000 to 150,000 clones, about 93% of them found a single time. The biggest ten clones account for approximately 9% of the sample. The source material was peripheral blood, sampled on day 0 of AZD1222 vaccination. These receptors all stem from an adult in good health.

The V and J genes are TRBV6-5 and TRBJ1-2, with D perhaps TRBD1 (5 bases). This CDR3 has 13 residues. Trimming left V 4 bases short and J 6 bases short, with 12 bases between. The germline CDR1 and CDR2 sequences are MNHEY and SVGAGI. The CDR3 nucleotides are TGTGCCAGCAGTTCCAGGGATTTTAATGGCTACACCTTC. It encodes CASSSRDFNGYTF.

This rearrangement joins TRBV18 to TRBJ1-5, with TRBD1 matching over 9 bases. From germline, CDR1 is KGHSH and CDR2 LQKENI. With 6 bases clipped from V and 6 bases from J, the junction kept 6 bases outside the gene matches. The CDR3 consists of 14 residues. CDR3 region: CASSPGQGTQPQHF. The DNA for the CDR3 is TGTGCCAGCTCGCCTGGACAGGGGACTCAGCCCCAGCATTTT.

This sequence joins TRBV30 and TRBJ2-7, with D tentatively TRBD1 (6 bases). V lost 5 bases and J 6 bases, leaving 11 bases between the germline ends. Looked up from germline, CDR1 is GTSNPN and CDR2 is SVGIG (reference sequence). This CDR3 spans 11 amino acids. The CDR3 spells CAWGTGLEQYF. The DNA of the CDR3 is TGTGCCTGGGGAACAGGGCTCGAGCAGTACTTC.

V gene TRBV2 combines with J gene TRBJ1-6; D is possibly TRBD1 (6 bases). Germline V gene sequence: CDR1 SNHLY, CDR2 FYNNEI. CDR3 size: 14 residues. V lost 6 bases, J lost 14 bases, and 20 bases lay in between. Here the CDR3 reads CASSRGRGNEALHF. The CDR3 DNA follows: TGTGCCAGCAGCCGCGGGAGGGGGAACGAAGCCCTCCACTTT.